The 28 T cell receptor beta chains below come from one sample, sequenced in a study of T cells in Graves' hyperthyroidism and ophthalmopathy. Amplification targeted TCR beta CDR3 regions from RNA transcripts. Carried out on the TCR CDR3, a first-round RT-PCR used the HTBI primer set. TCRdb reprocessed the multiplex PCR reads via MiXCR and lists one record per CDR3 protein. The sample lists around 580,000 distinct CDR3 sequences; roughly 17% were seen once. Material: blood. The receptor source for this set is a woman aged 18 to 35 with Graves' hyperthyroidism.

Only a few counts were recorded for this clonotype. The chain uses TRBV9 and TRBJ1-1, with 9 positions matching TRBD1. This CDR3 has 16 amino acids. Germline values: CDR1 SGDLS, CDR2 YYNGEE. V was pared by 3 bases and J by 0 bases, with 6 bases of the junction left unmatched. CDR3 bases: TGTGCCAGCAGCGCCAAAGGGGACAGGGTGAACACTGAAGCTTTCTTT. This sequence encodes CASSAKGDRVNTEAFF. Supplemented by reference TRBV9 and TRBJ1-1, the full variable domain reads DSGVTQTPKHLITATGQRVTLRCSPRSGDLSVYWYQQSLDQGLQFLIQYYNGEERAKGNILERFSAQQFPDLHSELNLSSLELGDSALYFCASSAKGDRVNTEAFFGQGTRLTVV.

This clonotype was counted at least ten times. The chain joins TRBV6-1 to TRBJ1-1; D unclear. CDR3 size: 14 residues. V was trimmed by 5 bases and J by 1 base, leaving 11 bases between them. Germline CDR1 MNHNS, CDR2 SASEGT. The CDR3 region has the DNA TGTGCCAGCAGTTCACCGACCTGGAACACTGAAGCTTTCTTT. Protein product: CASSSPTWNTEAFF.

J is TRBJ2-1 and V is TRBV3-1, with 9 bases matching TRBD2. Trimming cost V 1 base and J 0 bases; bases outside gene matches: 7. Germline-derived CDR1 and CDR2 are LGHDT and YNNKEL (reference sequence). The CDR3 contains 18 residues. DNA of the CDR3: TGTGCCAGCAGCCAAGGGACTAGCGAGAGGGCCTCCTACAATGAGCAGTTCTTC. It is translated as CASSQGTSERASYNEQFF.

This clonotype was recorded many times. The chain has TRBV20-1 and TRBJ1-4; 9 bases align to TRBD1. The germline gives CDR1 DFQATT, CDR2 SNEGSKA (reference sequence). The V and J ends lost 5 bases and 8 bases, in that order; junction bases with no gene match: 3. The CDR3 consists of 12 residues. The CDR3 coding sequence is TGCAGTGCTGTGGGACAGGGCGAAAAACTGTTTTTT. As protein: CSAVGQGEKLFF.

This clonotype was counted many times. The chain couples TRBV28 to TRBJ2-5; a weak D match, TRBD2 (7 bases). CDR1 and CDR2 from the germline V gene are MDHEN and SYDVKM. This CDR3 has 16 residues. The V end was cut by 5 bases, the J end by 7 bases, with 23 bases between. The CDR3 bases are TGTGCCAGCAGTCCTCGGGGGGCGGCCCAACCGGGGACCCAGTACTTC. Its translation is CASSPRGAAQPGTQYF.

J is TRBJ1-6 and V is TRBV25-1; 7 nucleotides align to TRBD1. CDR3 length: 15 residues. V lost 6 bases, J lost 2 bases, and 4 bases stayed unmatched. The germline gives CDR1 MGHDK, CDR2 SYGVNS. CDR3: CASSSGGTYNSPLHF. Here the CDR3 DNA reads TGTGCCAGCAGCTCAGGGGGTACCTATAATTCACCCCTCCACTTT.

The chain is built from TRBV7-9 and TRBJ2-1, with D perhaps matching TRBD2 (6 bases). In germline, CDR1 is SEHNR, CDR2 FQNEAQ (reference sequence). The CDR3 spans 13 residues. V was cut by 5 bases and J by 10 bases, with 15 bases left in between. The CDR3 coding sequence is TGTGCCAGCAGCGCACTTGTTGCGGGGGAGCAGTTCTTC. It specifies CASSALVAGEQFF. The variable domain in full, with the rest retrieved from reference TRBV7-9 and TRBJ2-1, is DTGVSQNPRHKITKRGQNVTFRCDPISEHNRLYWYRQTLGQGPEFLTYFQNEAQLEKSRLLSDRFSAERPKGSFSTLEIQRTEQGDSAMYLCASSALVAGEQFFGPGTRLTVL.

This clonotype was seen repeatedly, ten times or more. This chain links TRBV27 with TRBJ2-3; 7 positions match TRBD2. V dropped 5 bases and J dropped 4; count of bases not matched to a gene: 15. Germline CDR1 reads MNHEY; CDR2 reads SMNVEV (reference sequence). This CDR3 region has 17 residues. Here the CDR3 DNA reads TGTGCCAGCAGTCCCACCCCCGGTACTAGCGTCGCAGATACGCAGTATTTT. It yields the protein CASSPTPGTSVADTQYF.

This clonotype was seen more than once but under ten times. The chain employs TRBV29-1 and TRBJ2-7, with D unclear. CDR1 SQVTM and CDR2 ANQGSEA come from the germline V gene. The CDR3 covers 11 residues. V lost 4 bases and J lost 0, with 4 bases in between. DNA for the CDR3: TGCAGCGTTGGGGACTCCTACGAGCAGTACTTC. Translation: CSVGDSYEQYF.

This clonotype was seen more than once but under ten times. This sequence joins TRBV5-4 and TRBJ2-1; possible D gene TRBD2, 6 bases. The germline CDR1 and CDR2 sequences are SGHNT and YYREEE (reference sequence). Trimming shortened V by 0 bases and J by 8 bases, and 12 bases separated the two germline ends. This CDR3 has 14 amino acids. CDR3 DNA: TGTGCCAGCAGCTTGGGTGCTAGCGAGGATGAGCAGTTCTTC. Amino acids: CASSLGASEDEQFF.

The table lists this clonotype with many counts. This chain joins TRBV7-9 and TRBJ2-7, with D possibly TRBD2 on 6 matching bases. V lost 0 bases to trimming and J lost 2 bases, with 11 bases between them. Germline loops: CDR1 SEHNR, CDR2 FQNEAQ (reference sequence). CDR3 length equals 15 residues. CDR3 coding DNA: TGTGCCAGCAGCTTAGCGGGAGGAGCCACCTACGAGCAGTACTTC. Encoded protein: CASSLAGGATYEQYF.

Remarks on this clonotype: Given a much more abundant clone one base away, this may be a read error. The chain employs TRBV20-1 and TRBJ2-1; D uncertain. CDR1 and CDR2 (germline): DFQATT, SNEGSKA (reference sequence). CDR3 length: 12 residues. CDR3 bases: TGCAGTGTCCGGCAGATTTACAATGAGCACTTCTTC. Translating gives CSVRQIYNEHFF.

This clonotype was observed many times. The V and J genes are TRBV11-3 and TRBJ2-1, with TRBD1 matching 10 bases. Germline CDR1 is SGHNT and CDR2 is YENEEA. Trimming cost V 1 base and J 8 bases; bases outside gene matches: 8. The CDR3 loop spans 16 amino acids. CDR3 in amino acids: CASSLGGTGVMYEQFF. The CDR3 DNA reads TGTGCCAGCAGCTTAGGGGGGACAGGGGTGATGTATGAGCAGTTCTTC.

This clonotype turned up a few times. This chain uses TRBV12-3 or TRBV12-4 with TRBJ2-5; TRBD2 might be the D (6 bases). The CDR3 spans 15 residues. Trimming stripped 4 bases from V and 3 bases from J, with 15 bases between. The chain's CDR3 is CASSSMRGIEETQYF. CDR3 in DNA: TGTGCCAGCAGTTCGATGCGGGGAATTGAAGAGACCCAGTACTTC.

The chain recombines TRBV12-3 or TRBV12-4 with TRBJ2-7; TRBD1 aligns across 8 bases. V was pared by 10 bases and J by 5 bases, with 4 bases of the junction left unmatched. The length of the CDR3 is 11 residues. This CDR3 reads CAISTGDEQYF. DNA of the CDR3: TGTGCCATTTCGACAGGGGACGAGCAGTACTTC.

This clonotype was counted at least ten times. The J gene is TRBJ2-1, the V gene TRBV20-1, with TRBD2 identical over 11 bases. CDR1 is DFQATT and CDR2 is SNEGSKA in the germline V gene (reference sequence). V lost 4 bases, J lost 2 bases, and 7 bases stayed unmatched. This CDR3 contains 16 residues. CDR3 sequence: CSATPGLADAYNEQFF. In DNA form, the CDR3 reads TGCAGTGCTACCCCGGGACTAGCGGACGCCTACAATGAGCAGTTCTTC.

The chain links TRBV15 to TRBJ1-5; a weak D match, TRBD1 (6 bases). Germline CDR1 reads LNHNV; CDR2 reads YYDKDF (reference sequence). The length of the CDR3 is 15 residues. Trimming took off 4 bases at V and 6 bases at J, with 16 bases between the two ends. The CDR3 DNA reads as TGTGCCACCAGCATGTCAAGGGGGTCCACTCAGCCCCAGCATTTT. Its protein is CATSMSRGSTQPQHF.

The sample holds many counts of this clonotype. The CDR3 spells CAISEERLQETQYF. CDR3 bases: TGTGCCATCAGTGAGGAACGCCTCCAAGAGACCCAGTACTTC. This chain links TRBV10-3 with TRBJ2-5; no clear D. Per the germline V gene, CDR1 is ENHRY and CDR2 is SYGVKD. This CDR3 region has 14 residues. V was trimmed by 2 bases and J by 1 base, leaving 8 bases between them.

The chain joins TRBV14 to TRBJ2-7; no clear D. There are 15 residues in the CDR3. V gave up 2 bases and J gave up 0 bases, with 11 bases separating them. CDR1 is SGHDN, CDR2 FVKESK, per germline. The CDR3 DNA follows: TGTGCCAGCAGCCAAACTTCCAGGTCCTCCTACGAGCAGTACTTC. It encodes CASSQTSRSSYEQYF. The full variable domain, its missing parts supplied by reference TRBV14 and TRBJ2-7, is EAGVTQFPSHSVIEKGQTVTLRCDPISGHDNLYWYRRVMGKEIKFLLHFVKESKQDESGMPNNRFLAERTGGTYSTLKVQPAELEDSGVYFCASSQTSRSSYEQYFGPGTRLTVT.

This clonotype was picked up many times. V gene TRBV6-5 combines with J gene TRBJ2-1; a possible D gene is TRBD2 (5 bases). V lost 0 bases and J lost 6, with 18 bases in between. The CDR3 runs to 17 residues. Looked up from germline, CDR1 is MNHEY and CDR2 is SVGAGI. The CDR3 coding sequence is TGTGCCAGCAGTTACTCCTCGTTGGACTCCCGGACCAATGAGCAGTTCTTC. Protein product: CASSYSSLDSRTNEQFF.

This sequence joins TRBV19 and TRBJ2-3, with TRBD1 identical over 8 bases. Trimming took 4 bases from V and 6 from J; bases not matched to a gene: 9. Germline V gene data show CDR1 as LNHDA and CDR2 as SQIVND (reference sequence). This CDR3 contains 15 residues. CDR3 bases: TGTGCCAGTAGTACCGAGGACAGGGATGAGGATACGCAGTATTTT. Protein product: CASSTEDRDEDTQYF.

Notes on this clonotype: This may arise from a read error, as a much more abundant clone is one base away. This chain connects TRBV7-2 to TRBJ2-7, with 7 bases identical to TRBD2. Germline V lookup: CDR1 SGHTA, CDR2 FQGNSA. The CDR3 runs 16 residues. CDR3 DNA: TGTGCCAGCAGTCCCTCCCGGGGGGATTCCTCCTACGAGCCGTACTTC. Translated, it gives CASSPSRGDSSYEPYF.

The table lists this clonotype with a few counts. The J gene is TRBJ1-2, the V gene TRBV6-1; D is possibly TRBD1 (6 bases). CDR1 is MNHNS and CDR2 is SASEGT in the germline V gene. With 7 bases removed from V and 6 bases from J, the gap between germline ends came to 24 bases. This CDR3 region has 16 residues. Written as DNA, the CDR3 is TGTGCCAGCACAAGGGGGGGGGGACTGCTATCGGATGGCTACACCTTC. Amino acid sequence: CASTRGGGLLSDGYTF.

This clonotype was recorded many times. V usage is TRBV7-2 and J usage is TRBJ2-1; D is unresolved. This CDR3 comprises 13 residues. V lost 0 bases and J lost 10, with 10 bases in between. Germline V gives CDR1 SGHTA, CDR2 FQGNSA. CDR3 sequence: CASSLAPGLEQFF. CDR3 in DNA: TGTGCCAGCAGCTTAGCCCCCGGGCTAGAGCAGTTCTTC.

The chain links TRBV5-1 to TRBJ2-2; D gene unclear. This CDR3 contains 12 residues. Germline assignment: CDR1 SGHRS and CDR2 YFSETQ. The CDR3 reads CAGRSNTGELFF. The CDR3 bases are TGCGCAGGGCGGTCGAACACCGGGGAGCTGTTTTTT. The whole variable domain, filled in from reference TRBV5-1 and TRBJ2-2, reads KAGVTQTPRYLIKTRGQQVTLSCSPISGHRSVSWYQQTPGQGLQFLFEYFSETQRNKGNFPGRFSGRQFSNSRSEMNVSTLELGDSALYLCAGRSNTGELFFGEGSRLTVL.

This rearrangement joins TRBV7-6 to TRBJ1-1, with 8 bases matching TRBD1. The CDR3 has 15 amino acids. V gave up 4 bases and J gave up 4 bases; unmatched junction bases: 8. Germline CDR1 reads SGHVS; CDR2 reads FNYEAQ. CDR3 in amino acids: CASSSDGQGATEAFF. The CDR3 DNA follows: TGTGCCAGCAGCTCCGACGGACAGGGAGCCACTGAAGCTTTCTTT.

The V and J genes are TRBV18 and TRBJ2-1; D perhaps matches TRBD1 (6 bases). Trimming shortened V by 2 bases and J by 7 bases, and 15 bases separated the two germline ends. This CDR3 contains 15 residues. Germline CDR1 reads KGHSH; CDR2 reads LQKENI. CDR3 sequence: CASSPYTTGPNEQFF. The CDR3 region has the DNA TGTGCCAGCTCACCATACACGACAGGCCCTAATGAGCAGTTCTTC.

As regards this clonotype: This may be a read error, as it is one base from a much larger clone. The chain couples TRBV12-3 or TRBV12-4 to TRBJ2-7, with D possibly TRBD2 on 7 matching bases. This CDR3 has 14 amino acids. Deletions cut 0 bases from V and 12 bases from J, with 18 bases between. Here the CDR3 DNA reads TGTGCCAGCAGTTTAGCGGGCCGGGGGGCGAGGCTGTACTTC. Its protein product is CASSLAGRGARLYF.